This TCR beta chain was identified during a study of blood T cells in healthy people across ages. The second PCR ran 7 to 11 cycles with a sample-barcoded 5' primer and J-beta primers. Via MiXCR, TCRdb re-called the 5' RACE reads, giving one row per CDR3 protein. The table lists about 1.4 million distinct CDR3 sequences, approximately 63% of them singletons. As regards this clonotype: The antigen is not known.

General study findings and limits: Long-lived donors had more naive CD4+ cells and higher diversity than aged donors.

With 3 bases clipped from V and 4 bases from J, the junction kept 6 bases outside the gene matches. Germline V gene sequence: CDR1 SGHAT, CDR2 FQNNGV. CDR3 length equals 15 residues. This sequence was found in a man aged 18 to 30 in good health. What was sequenced was blood. The rearrangement joins TRBV11-2 to TRBJ2-5; TRBD2 matches 9 bases. CDR3 region: CASSFAGGAGETQYF. DNA of the CDR3: TGTGCCAGCAGCTTCGCGGGGGGGGCCGGAGAGACCCAGTACTTC.